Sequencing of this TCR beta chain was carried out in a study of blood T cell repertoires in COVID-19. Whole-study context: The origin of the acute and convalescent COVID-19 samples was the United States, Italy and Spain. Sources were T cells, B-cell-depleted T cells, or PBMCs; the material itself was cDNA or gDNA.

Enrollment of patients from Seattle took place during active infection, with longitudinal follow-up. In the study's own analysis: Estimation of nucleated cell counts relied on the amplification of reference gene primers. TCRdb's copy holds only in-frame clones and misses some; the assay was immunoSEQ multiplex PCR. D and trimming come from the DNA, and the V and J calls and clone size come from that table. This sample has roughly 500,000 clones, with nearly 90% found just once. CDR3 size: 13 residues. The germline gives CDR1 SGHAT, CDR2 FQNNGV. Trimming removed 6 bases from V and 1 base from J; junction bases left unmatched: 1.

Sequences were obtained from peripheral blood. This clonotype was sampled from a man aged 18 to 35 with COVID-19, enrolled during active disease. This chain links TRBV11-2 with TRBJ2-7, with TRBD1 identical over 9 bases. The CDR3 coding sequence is TGTGCCAGCAGAGGACAGGGGTCCTACGAGCAGTACTTC. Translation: CASRGQGSYEQYF.